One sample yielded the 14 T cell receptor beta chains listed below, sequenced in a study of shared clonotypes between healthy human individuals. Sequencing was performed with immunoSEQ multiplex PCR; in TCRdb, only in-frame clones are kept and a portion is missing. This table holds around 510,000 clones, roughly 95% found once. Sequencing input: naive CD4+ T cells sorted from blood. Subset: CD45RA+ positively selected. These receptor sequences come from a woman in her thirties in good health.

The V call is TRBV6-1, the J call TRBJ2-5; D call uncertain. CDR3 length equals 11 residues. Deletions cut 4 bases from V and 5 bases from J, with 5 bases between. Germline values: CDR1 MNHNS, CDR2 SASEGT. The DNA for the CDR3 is TGTGCCAGCAGTGTGGGGGAGACCCAGTACTTC. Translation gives CASSVGETQYF.

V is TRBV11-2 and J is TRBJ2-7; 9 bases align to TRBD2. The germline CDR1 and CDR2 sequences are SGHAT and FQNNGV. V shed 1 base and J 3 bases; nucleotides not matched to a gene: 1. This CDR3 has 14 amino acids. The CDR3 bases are TGTGCCAGCAGCTTAGCTAGCGGGGTCTACGAGCAGTACTTC. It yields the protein CASSLASGVYEQYF.

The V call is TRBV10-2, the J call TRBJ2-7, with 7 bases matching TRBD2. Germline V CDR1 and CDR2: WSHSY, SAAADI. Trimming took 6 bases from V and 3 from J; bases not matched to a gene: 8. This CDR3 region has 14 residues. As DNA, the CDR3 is TGCGCCAGCAGGACCCGGACTAGAGGCTACGAGCAGTACTTC. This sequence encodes CASRTRTRGYEQYF.

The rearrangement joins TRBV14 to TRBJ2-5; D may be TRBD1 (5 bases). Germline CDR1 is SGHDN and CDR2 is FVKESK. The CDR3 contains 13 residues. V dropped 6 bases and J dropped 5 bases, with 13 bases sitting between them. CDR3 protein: CASRSGFMETQYF. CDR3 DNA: TGTGCCAGCAGGTCAGGGTTTATGGAGACCCAGTACTTC.

The CDR3 bases are TGTGCCAGCAATAAGGGTGGGAGGGGAGAGACCCAGTACTTC. This gives the protein CASNKGGRGETQYF. V is TRBV27 and J is TRBJ2-5; 7 nucleotides agree with TRBD2. Trimming removed 7 bases from V and 4 bases from J; junction bases left unmatched: 9. The CDR3 sequence is 14 residues long. CDR1 is MNHEY and CDR2 is SMNVEV in the germline V gene (reference sequence).

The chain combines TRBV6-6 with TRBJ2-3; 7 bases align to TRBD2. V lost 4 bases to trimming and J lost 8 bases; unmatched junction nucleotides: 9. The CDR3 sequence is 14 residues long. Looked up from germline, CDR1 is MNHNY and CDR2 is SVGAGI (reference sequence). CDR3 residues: CASSSIGLVATQYF. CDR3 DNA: TGTGCCAGCAGTTCCATCGGACTAGTGGCTACGCAGTATTTT.

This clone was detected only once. CDR3 sequence reads: CASSLGDSTDTQYF. As DNA, the CDR3 is TGTGCCAGCAGCTTAGGGGACAGCACAGATACGCAGTATTTT. The chain couples TRBV11-3 to TRBJ2-3; D is perhaps TRBD1 or TRBD2 (5 bases each). V gave up 1 base and J gave up 0 bases, with 5 bases separating them. This CDR3 spans 14 amino acids. Germline loops: CDR1 SGHNT, CDR2 YENEEA. Full variable domain (rest looked up from reference TRBV11-3 and TRBJ2-3): EAGVVQSPRYKIIEKKQPVAFWCNPISGHNTLYWYLQNLGQGPELLIRYENEEAVDDSQLPKDRFSAERLKGVDSTLKIQPAELGDSAVYLCASSLGDSTDTQYFGPGTRLTVL.

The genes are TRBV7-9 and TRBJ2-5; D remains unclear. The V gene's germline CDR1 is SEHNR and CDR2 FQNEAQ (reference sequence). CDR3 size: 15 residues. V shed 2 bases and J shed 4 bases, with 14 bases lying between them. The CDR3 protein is CASSLPAGPPETQYF. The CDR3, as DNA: TGTGCCAGCAGCTTACCTGCAGGCCCCCCAGAGACCCAGTACTTC.

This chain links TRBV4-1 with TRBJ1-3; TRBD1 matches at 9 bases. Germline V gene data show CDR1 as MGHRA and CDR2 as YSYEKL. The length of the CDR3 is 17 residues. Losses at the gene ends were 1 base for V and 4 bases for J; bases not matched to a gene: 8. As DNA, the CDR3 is TGCGCCAGCAGCCAAGTGGACAGGGGTTGGACGGGAAACACCATATATTTT. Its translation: CASSQVDRGWTGNTIYF.

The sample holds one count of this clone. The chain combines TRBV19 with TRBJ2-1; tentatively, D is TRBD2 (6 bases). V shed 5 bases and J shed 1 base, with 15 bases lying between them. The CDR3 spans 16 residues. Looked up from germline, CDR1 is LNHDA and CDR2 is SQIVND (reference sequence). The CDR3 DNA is TGTGCCAGTAGTGGGGGGTCAGGGAGGTCCTACAATGAGCAGTTCTTC. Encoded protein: CASSGGSGRSYNEQFF.

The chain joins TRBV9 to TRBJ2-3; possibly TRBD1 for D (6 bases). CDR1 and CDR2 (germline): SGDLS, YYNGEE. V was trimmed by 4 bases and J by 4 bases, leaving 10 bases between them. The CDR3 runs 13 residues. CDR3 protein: CASSWDKPDTQYF. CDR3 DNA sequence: TGTGCCAGCAGCTGGGACAAGCCAGATACGCAGTATTTT.

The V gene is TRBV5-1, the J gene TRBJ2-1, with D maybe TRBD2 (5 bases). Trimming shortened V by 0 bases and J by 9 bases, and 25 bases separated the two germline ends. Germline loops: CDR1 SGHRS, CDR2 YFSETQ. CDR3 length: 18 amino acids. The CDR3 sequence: CASSLVLWAGLAVGEQFF. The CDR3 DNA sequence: TGCGCCAGCAGCTTGGTTCTCTGGGCGGGCTTGGCAGTTGGTGAGCAGTTCTTC.

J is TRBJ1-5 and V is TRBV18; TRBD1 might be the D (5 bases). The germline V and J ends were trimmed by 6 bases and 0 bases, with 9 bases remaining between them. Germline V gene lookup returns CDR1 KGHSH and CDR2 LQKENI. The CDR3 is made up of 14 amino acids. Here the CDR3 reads CASSRQNSNQPQHF. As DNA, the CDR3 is TGTGCCAGCTCTCGACAGAATAGCAATCAGCCCCAGCATTTT.

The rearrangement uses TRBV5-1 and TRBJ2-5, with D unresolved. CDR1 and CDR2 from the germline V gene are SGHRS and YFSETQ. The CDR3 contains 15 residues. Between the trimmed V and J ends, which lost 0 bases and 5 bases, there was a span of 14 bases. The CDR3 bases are TGCGCCAGCAGCTTGGCAACCGGGCTCGGGGAGACCCAGTACTTC. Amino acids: CASSLATGLGETQYF.